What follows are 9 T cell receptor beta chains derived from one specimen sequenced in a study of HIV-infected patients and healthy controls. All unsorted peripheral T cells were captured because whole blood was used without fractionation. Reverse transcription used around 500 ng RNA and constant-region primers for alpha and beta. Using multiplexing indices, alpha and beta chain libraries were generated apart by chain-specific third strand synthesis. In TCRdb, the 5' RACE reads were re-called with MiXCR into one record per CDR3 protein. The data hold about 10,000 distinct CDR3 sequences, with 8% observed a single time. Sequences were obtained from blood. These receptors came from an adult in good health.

Here the CDR3 DNA reads TGTGCCACCAGTGATCCCCTCGCAGATACGCAGTATTTT. Protein: CATSDPLADTQYF. The chain links TRBV24-1 to TRBJ2-3; D not certain. The CDR3 is 13 amino acids. Looked up from germline, CDR1 is KGHDR and CDR2 is SFDVKD. With 3 bases removed from V and 4 bases from J, the gap between germline ends came to 7 bases.

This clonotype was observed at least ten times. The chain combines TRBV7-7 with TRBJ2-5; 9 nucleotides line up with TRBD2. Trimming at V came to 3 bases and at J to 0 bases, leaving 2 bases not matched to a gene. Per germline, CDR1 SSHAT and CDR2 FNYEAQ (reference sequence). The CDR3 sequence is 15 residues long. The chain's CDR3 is CASSFGTSHQETQYF. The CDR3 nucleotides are TGTGCCAGCAGCTTTGGGACTAGCCACCAAGAGACCCAGTACTTC.

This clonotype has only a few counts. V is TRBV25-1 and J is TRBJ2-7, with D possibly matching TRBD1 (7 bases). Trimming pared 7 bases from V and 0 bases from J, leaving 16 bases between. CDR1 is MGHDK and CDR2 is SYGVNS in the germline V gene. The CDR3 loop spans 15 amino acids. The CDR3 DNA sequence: TGTGCCAGCACCCGCGCAGGGGGGCCCTCCTACGAGCAGTACTTC. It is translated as CASTRAGGPSYEQYF.

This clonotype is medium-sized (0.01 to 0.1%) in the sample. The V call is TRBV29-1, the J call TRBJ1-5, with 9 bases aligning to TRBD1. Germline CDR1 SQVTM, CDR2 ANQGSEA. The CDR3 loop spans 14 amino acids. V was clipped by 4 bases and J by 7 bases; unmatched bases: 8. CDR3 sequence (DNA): TGCAGCGTTGGGGACAGGGTAGGAGGGCAGCCCCAGCATTTT. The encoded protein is CSVGDRVGGQPQHF.

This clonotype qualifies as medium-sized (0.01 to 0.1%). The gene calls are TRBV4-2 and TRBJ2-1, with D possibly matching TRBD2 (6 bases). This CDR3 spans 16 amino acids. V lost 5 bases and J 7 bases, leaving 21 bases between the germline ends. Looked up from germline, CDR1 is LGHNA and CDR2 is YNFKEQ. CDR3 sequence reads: CASSYRLGTQLNEQFF. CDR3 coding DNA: TGTGCCAGCAGCTACCGACTAGGGACGCAACTTAATGAGCAGTTCTTC.

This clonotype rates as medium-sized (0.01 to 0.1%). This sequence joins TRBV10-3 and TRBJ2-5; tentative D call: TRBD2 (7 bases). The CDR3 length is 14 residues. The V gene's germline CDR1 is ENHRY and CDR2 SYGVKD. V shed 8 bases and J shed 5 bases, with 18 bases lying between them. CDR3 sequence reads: CAIAEGGGRETQYF. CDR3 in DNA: TGTGCCATCGCTGAGGGGGGGGGCCGGGAGACCCAGTACTTC.

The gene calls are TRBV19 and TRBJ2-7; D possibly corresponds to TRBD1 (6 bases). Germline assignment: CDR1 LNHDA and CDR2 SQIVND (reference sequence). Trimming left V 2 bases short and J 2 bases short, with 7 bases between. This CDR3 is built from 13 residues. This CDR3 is CASSIRTAYEQYF. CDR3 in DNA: TGTGCCAGTAGTATAAGGACAGCCTACGAGCAGTACTTC. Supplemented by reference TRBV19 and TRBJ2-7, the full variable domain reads DGGITQSPKYLFRKEGQNVTLSCEQNLNHDAMYWYRQDPGQGLRLIYYSQIVNDFQKGDIAEGYSVSREKKESFPLTVTSAQKNPTAFYLCASSIRTAYEQYFGPGTRLTVT.

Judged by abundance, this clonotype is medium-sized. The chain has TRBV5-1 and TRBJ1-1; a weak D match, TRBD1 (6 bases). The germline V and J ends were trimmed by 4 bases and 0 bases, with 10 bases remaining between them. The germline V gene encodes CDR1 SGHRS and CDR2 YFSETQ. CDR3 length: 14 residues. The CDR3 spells CASSITGLNTEAFF. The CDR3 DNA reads TGCGCCAGCAGCATTACAGGGCTGAACACTGAAGCTTTCTTT. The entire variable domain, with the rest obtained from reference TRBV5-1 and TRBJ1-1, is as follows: KAGVTQTPRYLIKTRGQQVTLSCSPISGHRSVSWYQQTPGQGLQFLFEYFSETQRNKGNFPGRFSGRQFSNSRSEMNVSTLELGDSALYLCASSITGLNTEAFFGQGTRLTVV.

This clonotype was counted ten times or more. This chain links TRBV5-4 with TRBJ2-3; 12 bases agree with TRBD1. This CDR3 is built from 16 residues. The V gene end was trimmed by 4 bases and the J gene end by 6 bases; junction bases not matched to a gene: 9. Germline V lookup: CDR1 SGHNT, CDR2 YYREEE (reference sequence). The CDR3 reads CASSRRDRGRVDTQYF. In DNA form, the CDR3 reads TGTGCCAGCAGCCGTAGGGACAGGGGGCGAGTGGATACGCAGTATTTT.